This TCR beta chain appears in the sequencing data of a study of tumor-infiltrating lymphocytes in localized non-small cell lung cancer. Study-level information: From each patient, both tumor and uninvolved lung, non-adjacent to tumor, were sampled.

Findings of the study overall: T-cell fraction did not differ between immunotypes IM1 and IM2.

Points on this clone: The antigen is not known.

Germline V gives CDR1 LGHNA, CDR2 YSLEER. Unmatched junction bases numbered 9, after V lost 3 bases and J lost 7 bases. The CDR3 runs to 15 residues. Profiling relied on immunoSEQ multiplex PCR, and the TCRdb table lists in-frame clones only, not all of them. The sample lists about 29,000 clones; approximately 85% were seen once. The clonotype comes from a human donor with non-small cell lung cancer. The sample consisted of lung tumor tissue. This chain joins TRBV4-3 and TRBJ1-2; TRBD1 matches 9 bases. For the CDR3, the DNA is TGCGCCAGCAGCCAGGACCCGGGACAGGGTTTTGGCTACACCTTC. Its translation is CASSQDPGQGFGYTF.